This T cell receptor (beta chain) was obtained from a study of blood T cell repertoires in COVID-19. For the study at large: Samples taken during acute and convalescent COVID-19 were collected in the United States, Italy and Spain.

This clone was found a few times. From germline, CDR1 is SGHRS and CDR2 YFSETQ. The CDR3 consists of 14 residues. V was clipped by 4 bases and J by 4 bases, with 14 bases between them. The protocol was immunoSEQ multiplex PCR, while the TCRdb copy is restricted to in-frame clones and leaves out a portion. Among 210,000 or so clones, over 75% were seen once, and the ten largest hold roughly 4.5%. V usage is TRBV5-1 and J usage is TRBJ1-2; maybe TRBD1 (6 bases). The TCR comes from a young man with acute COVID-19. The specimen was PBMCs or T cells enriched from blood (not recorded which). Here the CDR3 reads CASSVGDKPYGYTF. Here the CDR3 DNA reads TGCGCCAGCAGCGTGGGGGACAAGCCCTATGGCTACACCTTC.